The 10 T cell receptor beta chains below come from one sample, sequenced in a study of blood T cells in healthy people across ages. For the second PCR, which ran for 7 to 11 cycles, a sample-barcoded 5' primer and a J-beta primer mix were used. Each CDR3 protein gets one entry after TCRdb re-called the 5' RACE reads with MiXCR. This sample has 650,000 to 1,000,000 distinct CDR3 sequences, with roughly 35% found just once. The specimen sequenced was blood. These receptors came from a man in his late teens or twenties in good health.

The chain joins TRBV2 to TRBJ2-1; TRBD2 matches 10 bases. J gave up 6 bases and V 6 bases, and 8 bases lay outside the gene matches. The CDR3 spans 15 residues. Germline CDR1 reads SNHLY; CDR2 reads FYNNEI. CDR3 DNA sequence: TGTGCCAGCAGACCCCTAGCGGGAGTCCCCAATGAGCAGTTCTTC. Its translation: CASRPLAGVPNEQFF.

This clonotype has only one observation. This sequence joins TRBV6-6 and TRBJ1-5; D is uncertain. Germline V gene data show CDR1 as MNHNY and CDR2 as SVGAGI (reference sequence). CDR3 length: 14 residues. Trimming removed 0 bases at V and 2 bases at J, with 5 bases between. CDR3 residues: CASSYSIGNQPQHF. CDR3 sequence (DNA): TGTGCCAGCAGTTACTCGATAGGCAATCAGCCCCAGCATTTT.

This clonotype has a handful of counts. The chain links TRBV4-1 to TRBJ2-3; D possibly matches TRBD1 or TRBD2 (5 bases each). CDR1 and CDR2 (germline): MGHRA, YSYEKL. CDR3 length equals 17 residues. Trimming removed 0 bases at V and 0 bases at J, with 13 bases between. CDR3 bases: TGCGCCAGCAGCCAAGATCCGTCGGGGCCTAGCACAGATACGCAGTATTTT. Translation: CASSQDPSGPSTDTQYF.

A remark on this clonotype: One end of the junction does not line up with germline, which may come from a read error. This rearrangement joins TRBV7-7 to TRBJ2-4, with D tentatively TRBD1 (7 bases). The last part of the DNA fits TRBJ2-5 better; the J call may be wrong. This CDR3 has 17 amino acids. Germline CDR1 SSHAT, CDR2 FNYEAQ (reference sequence). The CDR3 DNA is TGTGCTAGCAGCGCAGGGAAATTGGAGGGGGCTGCGGAGACCCAGTACTTC. This gives the protein CASSAGKLEGAAETQYF.

V and J are TRBV25-1 and TRBJ2-5; TRBD1 agrees at 8 bases. CDR1 MGHDK and CDR2 SYGVNS come from the germline V gene. V lost 6 bases and J lost 4; bases outside the gene matches: 7. CDR3 size: 14 residues. The CDR3 sequence is CASRDRVSSETQYF. In DNA form, the CDR3 reads TGTGCCAGCAGGGACAGGGTGTCATCAGAGACCCAGTACTTC. The full variable domain, rest sourced from reference TRBV25-1 and TRBJ2-5, is EADIYQTPRYLVIGTGKKITLECSQTMGHDKMYWYQQDPGMELHLIHYSYGVNSTEKGDLSSESTVSRIRTEHFPLTLESARPSHTSQYLCASRDRVSSETQYFGPGTRLLVL.

The chain couples TRBV10-3 to TRBJ1-6; the D gene is possibly TRBD1 (5 bases). Germline assignment: CDR1 ENHRY and CDR2 SYGVKD. The ends were cut back, 3 bases at V and 3 bases at J, with 9 bases in the middle. This CDR3 contains 15 residues. The CDR3 DNA reads as TGTGCCATCAGTGATAAAGACAGCTATAATTCACCCCTCCACTTT. Translated, it gives CAISDKDSYNSPLHF.

About this clonotype itself: An end of the junction does not agree with germline; a read error may underlie this. V gene TRBV7-2 combines with J gene TRBJ2-1; 9 bases fit TRBD1. This CDR3 has 16 amino acids. In germline, CDR1 is SGHTA, CDR2 FQGNSA. CDR3 coding DNA: TGTGCCAGCAGCGTCGGGACAGGGTTTACCTACACTGAGCAGTTCTTC. The encoded protein is CASSVGTGFTYTEQFF.

The rearrangement uses TRBV4-1 and TRBJ1-2; no clear D. V lost 1 base and J lost 3, with 21 bases in between. The CDR3 consists of 18 residues. The V gene's germline CDR1 is MGHRA and CDR2 YSYEKL. As DNA, the CDR3 is TGCGCCAGCAGCCAAGTGTTTAGTATGCAGGATTTGGACTATGGCTACACCTTC. This encodes CASSQVFSMQDLDYGYTF.

In regard to this clonotype: A junction end diverges from the germline sequence, so it may reflect a read error. The chain joins TRBV9 to TRBJ2-7; 7 bases line up with TRBD2. Near its end, the DNA agrees better with TRBJ2-5, so the J call may be wrong. The CDR3 extends over 14 amino acids. Looked up from germline, CDR1 is SGDLS and CDR2 is YYNGEE. For the CDR3, the DNA is TGTGCCGGCAGCGTAGATCTAGCGGAGGAGACCCAGTACTTC. Translation gives CAGSVDLAEETQYF.

Comment on this clonotype: This may stem from a read error, because a much larger clone lies one nucleotide away. The chain links TRBV11-2 to TRBJ2-1; D is unclear. The CDR3 has 12 amino acids. CDR1 and CDR2 from the germline V gene are SGHAT and FQNNGV. V was trimmed by 5 bases and J by 10 bases, leaving 12 bases between them. The CDR3 loop reads CASSRPGEEQFF. The CDR3, as DNA: TGTGCCAGCAGCCGACCAGGTGAGGAGCAGTTCTTC.